These 10 T cell receptor beta chains came from one sample sequenced in a study of blood T cells in healthy people across ages. Combining a sample-barcoded 5' primer with a J-beta primer mix, a second PCR ran for about 6 to 12 cycles. TCRdb reprocessed the 5' RACE reads with MiXCR, giving one entry per CDR3 protein. The sample yields roughly 1.4 million distinct CDR3 sequences, approximately 59% seen once. Material: blood. The receptors come from a man in his late teens or twenties in good health.

This clonotype has a handful of counts. V is TRBV11-2 and J is TRBJ2-7; no firm D call. The germline V gene encodes CDR1 SGHAT and CDR2 FQNNGV. The CDR3 runs 12 residues. V was trimmed by 3 bases and J by 5 bases, leaving 8 bases between them. This CDR3 reads CASSLVFNEQYF. The CDR3 DNA sequence: TGTGCCAGCAGCTTGGTTTTCAACGAGCAGTACTTC.

A note on this clonotype: One base away lies a much larger clone, so this may be a sequencing read error. V gene TRBV28 combines with J gene TRBJ2-1; D unclear. The J call may be faulty, since TRBJ2-7 better matches the DNA end. The CDR3 sequence is 14 residues long. The germline gives CDR1 MDHEN, CDR2 SYDVKM. In nucleotides, the CDR3 is TGTGCCAGCAGACCCTTGACCGTCTACAATGAGCAGTACTTC. Translated, it gives CASRPLTVYNEQYF.

CDR3 sequence reads: CASDGEREEEQYF. As DNA, the CDR3 is TGTGCCAGTGATGGGGAGCGGGAAGAAGAGCAGTACTTC. The rearrangement joins TRBV21-1 to TRBJ2-4; the table's D call, TRBD2, has no DNA check behind it. TRBV21-1 is termed a pseudogene. The CDR3 loop spans 13 amino acids.

This clonotype was counted only a few times. V usage is TRBV4-1 and J usage is TRBJ2-2; TRBD1 matches at 8 bases. The V and J ends lost 1 base and 4 bases, in that order; junction bases with no gene match: 2. The CDR3 sequence is 15 residues long. The germline gives CDR1 MGHRA, CDR2 YSYEKL. CDR3 amino acids: CASSQGTGITGELFF. The CDR3 nucleotides read TGCGCCAGCAGCCAAGGGACAGGGATCACCGGGGAGCTGTTTTTT.

V and J are TRBV29-1 and TRBJ2-7; D assignment may be TRBD1 or TRBD2 (5 bases each). The germline gives CDR1 SQVTM, CDR2 ANQGSEA. The CDR3 runs 13 residues. The V end lost 6 bases, the J end lost 5 bases, and 17 bases lay between the germline ends. The CDR3 nucleotides read TGCAGCGTCGTTCCGGGACCGGCTAACGAGCAGTACTTC. This sequence encodes CSVVPGPANEQYF.

This sequence joins TRBV7-7 and TRBJ1-5; D uncertain. From germline, CDR1 is SSHAT and CDR2 FNYEAQ (reference sequence). The CDR3 extends over 13 amino acids. Trimming pared 8 bases from V and 5 bases from J, leaving 13 bases between. The DNA for the CDR3 is TGTGCCAGCGGCCTTGGGCCGGATCAGCCCCAGCATTTT. It is translated as CASGLGPDQPQHF. Using reference TRBV7-7 and TRBJ1-5 for the parts outside the CDR3, the full variable domain is GAGVSQSPRYKVTKRGQDVTLRCDPISSHATLYWYQQALGQGPEFLTYFNYEAQPDKSGLPSDRFSAERPEGSISTLTIQRTEQRDSAMYRCASGLGPDQPQHFGDGTRLSIL.

This chain links TRBV6-5 with TRBJ2-1; 9 nucleotides match TRBD2. CDR3 length: 17 residues. The trim removed 0 bases at V and 2 bases at J, leaving 5 bases unmatched. Germline V gene lookup returns CDR1 MNHEY and CDR2 SVGAGI. The CDR3 loop is CASSYSVAGDPYNEQFF. CDR3 bases: TGTGCCAGCAGTTACTCAGTAGCGGGAGACCCCTACAATGAGCAGTTCTTC.

This chain connects TRBV28 to TRBJ2-5, with 10 positions matching TRBD2. The trim removed 6 bases at V and 3 bases at J, leaving 7 bases unmatched. The V gene's germline CDR1 is MDHEN and CDR2 SYDVKM. The CDR3 totals 15 residues. CDR3: CASSLTGLAEETQYF. DNA of the CDR3: TGTGCCAGCAGCCTAACTGGACTAGCGGAAGAGACCCAGTACTTC.

V usage is TRBV5-4 and J usage is TRBJ2-5, with TRBD2 as a possible D gene (6 bases). The CDR3 runs to 14 residues. CDR1 is SGHNT and CDR2 is YYREEE in the germline V gene (reference sequence). V was pared by 0 bases and J by 5 bases, with 11 bases between. The CDR3 spells CASSLGLVPETQYF. CDR3 DNA sequence: TGTGCCAGCAGCTTGGGACTAGTTCCGGAGACCCAGTACTTC. Variable domain in full (rest from reference TRBV5-4 and TRBJ2-5): ETGVTQSPTHLIKTRGQQVTLRCSSQSGHNTVSWYQQALGQGPQFIFQYYREEENGRGNFPPRFSGLQFPNYSSELNVNALELDDSALYLCASSLGLVPETQYFGPGTRLLVL.

The chain uses TRBV20-1 and TRBJ1-1; D not certain. V lost 3 bases, J lost 8 bases, and 13 bases lay in between. CDR3 length: 12 residues. CDR1 and CDR2 from the germline V gene are DFQATT and SNEGSKA (reference sequence). DNA of the CDR3: TGCAGTGCTAGTGGGCTCCCAAGGGAAGCTTTCTTT. This sequence encodes CSASGLPREAFF.